Below, 20 T cell receptor beta chains from the same sample are listed, as sequenced in a study of shared clonotypes between healthy human individuals. Sequenced by immunoSEQ multiplex PCR; TCRdb stores in-frame clones only, minus some. In the table there are around 1.6 million clones, 95% to 99% of which are singletons. The sample comprised naive CD4+ T cells sorted from blood. Subset: CD45RA+ positively selected. The receptors shown here come from a man in his thirties or forties in good health.

The chain is built from TRBV19 and TRBJ1-1; D not certain. The CDR3 sequence is 13 residues long. Trimming cost V 0 bases and J 10 bases, with 12 bases left between them. Germline CDR1 is LNHDA and CDR2 is SQIVND (reference sequence). This CDR3 reads CASSIEFTSRAFF. The CDR3 coding sequence is TGTGCCAGTAGTATAGAGTTCACTAGTAGAGCTTTCTTT. Using reference TRBV19 and TRBJ1-1 for the parts outside the CDR3, the full variable domain is DGGITQSPKYLFRKEGQNVTLSCEQNLNHDAMYWYRQDPGQGLRLIYYSQIVNDFQKGDIAEGYSVSREKKESFPLTVTSAQKNPTAFYLCASSIEFTSRAFFGQGTRLTVV.

The chain couples TRBV10-3 to TRBJ1-2, with D possibly matching TRBD1 (6 bases). Trimming took off 6 bases at V and 8 bases at J, with 22 bases between the two ends. CDR1 and CDR2 (germline): ENHRY, SYGVKD. The CDR3 sequence is 15 residues long. This CDR3 reads CAIRPRQEDSIGYTF. For the CDR3, the DNA is TGTGCCATCAGACCCCGACAGGAGGACTCCATCGGCTACACCTTC.

The J gene is TRBJ1-1, the V gene TRBV5-4, with 9 bases matching TRBD1. The germline V gene encodes CDR1 SGHNT and CDR2 YYREEE (reference sequence). This CDR3 spans 15 amino acids. V was pared by 1 base and J by 1 base, with 2 bases of the junction left unmatched. CDR3 DNA sequence: TGTGCCAGCAGCTTGAGACAGGGGGGGAACACTGAAGCTTTCTTT. Residues: CASSLRQGGNTEAFF.

This sequence joins TRBV9 and TRBJ2-3, with D perhaps TRBD2 (5 bases). The CDR3 covers 15 residues. Per germline, CDR1 SGDLS and CDR2 YYNGEE. V gave up 1 base and J gave up 2 bases, with 11 bases separating them. This CDR3 reads CASSVFERNTDTQYF. DNA for the CDR3: TGTGCCAGCAGCGTATTTGAGCGGAACACAGATACGCAGTATTTT.

The rearrangement links TRBV6-4 to TRBJ2-3; D is perhaps TRBD1 (6 bases). The germline V gene has CDR1 MRHNA and CDR2 SNTAGT. The CDR3 consists of 16 residues. V shed 5 bases and J shed 2 bases, with 17 bases lying between them. CDR3 nucleotide sequence: TGTGCCAGCAGTAACCCGGGACACCAGCTCACAGATACGCAGTATTTT. Protein: CASSNPGHQLTDTQYF.

The chain recombines TRBV5-4 with TRBJ2-7, with a possible D match to TRBD2 (6 bases). The germline CDR1 and CDR2 sequences are SGHNT and YYREEE (reference sequence). The ends were cut back, 0 bases at V and 3 bases at J, with 10 bases in the middle. The CDR3 covers 14 residues. Here the CDR3 DNA reads TGTGCCAGCAGCTTGGGCGGAGGGGTCTACGAGCAGTACTTC. This encodes CASSLGGGVYEQYF.

The chain couples TRBV5-4 to TRBJ1-2; 10 nucleotides align to TRBD1. This CDR3 spans 17 amino acids. Trimming took 4 bases from V and 1 from J; bases not matched to a gene: 10. The germline gives CDR1 SGHNT, CDR2 YYREEE (reference sequence). CDR3 amino acids: CASSPLAGTGVNYGYTF. The CDR3 bases are TGTGCCAGCAGCCCATTAGCCGGGACAGGGGTTAACTATGGCTACACCTTC.

The rearrangement joins TRBV19 to TRBJ2-1; D is undetermined. The CDR3 is made up of 13 amino acids. Germline V gene lookup returns CDR1 LNHDA and CDR2 SQIVND (reference sequence). The V end lost 3 bases, the J end lost 5 bases, and 8 bases lay between the germline ends. CDR3 sequence reads: CASSIGVDNEQFF. In nucleotides, the CDR3 is TGTGCCAGTAGTATTGGCGTAGACAATGAGCAGTTCTTC.

CDR3 protein: CASRSPGLGLGEQFF. Written as DNA, the CDR3 is TGTGCCAGCAGATCCCCGGGACTAGGACTCGGTGAGCAGTTCTTC. This chain joins TRBV11-2 and TRBJ2-1; 8 bases are shared with TRBD2. The CDR3 extends over 15 amino acids. Germline V gives CDR1 SGHAT, CDR2 FQNNGV. V lost 6 bases, J lost 9 bases, and 13 bases stayed unmatched.

This chain links TRBV5-5 with TRBJ2-3, with D possibly matching TRBD2 (5 bases). The CDR3 is 15 amino acids. CDR1 SGHKS and CDR2 YYEKEE come from the germline V gene (reference sequence). V was cut by 0 bases and J by 3 bases, with 11 bases left in between. CDR3 in amino acids: CASSLAGILTDTQYF. The CDR3 coding sequence is TGTGCCAGCAGCTTGGCCGGGATCTTGACAGATACGCAGTATTTT.

This sequence joins TRBV7-9 and TRBJ1-2; TRBD1 matches at 9 bases. Germline V lookup: CDR1 SEHNR, CDR2 FQNEAQ (reference sequence). Trimming removed 4 bases from V and 4 bases from J; junction bases left unmatched: 10. The CDR3 runs to 16 residues. The CDR3 region is CASSSKGDRAPYGYTF. DNA of the CDR3: TGTGCCAGCAGCTCAAAGGGGGACAGGGCTCCCTATGGCTACACCTTC. Using reference TRBV7-9 and TRBJ1-2 for the parts outside the CDR3, the full variable domain is DTGVSQNPRHKITKRGQNVTFRCDPISEHNRLYWYRQTLGQGPEFLTYFQNEAQLEKSRLLSDRFSAERPKGSFSTLEIQRTEQGDSAMYLCASSSKGDRAPYGYTFGSGTRLTVV.

The count of this clone is one. The chain joins TRBV18 to TRBJ2-1, with D possibly TRBD2 on 5 matching bases. Germline CDR1 is KGHSH and CDR2 is LQKENI. This CDR3 has 16 residues. Trimming stripped 0 bases from V and 1 base from J, with 10 bases between. The DNA of the CDR3 is TGTGCCAGCTCACCACCCCTAGCTGAGTCCTACAATGAGCAGTTCTTC. Its protein is CASSPPLAESYNEQFF.

The genes are TRBV5-1 and TRBJ1-1; TRBD1 is a possible D gene (6 bases). V gave up 2 bases and J gave up 4 bases, with 15 bases separating them. Germline V gene sequence: CDR1 SGHRS, CDR2 YFSETQ. CDR3 length: 15 amino acids. CDR3 nucleotides: TGCGCCAGCAGCTTAACCGGGACACCGGGCACTGAAGCTTTCTTT. It encodes CASSLTGTPGTEAFF.

On this clone itself: The same CDR3 can be traced to other DNA sequences in this sample. The chain employs TRBV9 and TRBJ2-7; maybe TRBD1 (6 bases). Trimming pared 1 base from V and 1 base from J, leaving 9 bases between. Per germline, CDR1 SGDLS and CDR2 YYNGEE. This CDR3 is built from 14 residues. The DNA of the CDR3 is TGTGCCAGCAGCGTAACCGGGACATCCTACGAGCAGTACTTC. Protein sequence: CASSVTGTSYEQYF.

J is TRBJ2-1 and V is TRBV11-2; TRBD2 matches 7 bases. From germline, CDR1 is SGHAT and CDR2 FQNNGV. This CDR3 has 17 amino acids. With V trimmed by 5 bases and J by 0 bases, 10 bases remained unmatched. CDR3 loop: CASSPSYGGGSYNEQFF. DNA for the CDR3: TGTGCCAGCAGCCCCTCGTATGGGGGGGGCTCCTACAATGAGCAGTTCTTC. Together with reference TRBV11-2 and TRBJ2-1, the CDR3 gives the full variable domain: EAGVAQSPRYKIIEKRQSVAFWCNPISGHATLYWYQQILGQGPKLLIQFQNNGVVDDSQLPKDRFSAERLKGVDSTLKIQPAKLEDSAVYLCASSPSYGGGSYNEQFFGPGTRLTVL.

The V and J genes are TRBV10-1 and TRBJ2-2; 8 bases match TRBD1. V was pared by 4 bases and J by 6 bases, with 10 bases of the junction left unmatched. Germline V gene lookup returns CDR1 WNHNN and CDR2 SYGVQD (reference sequence). This CDR3 is 16 amino acids long. DNA for the CDR3: TGCGCCAGCAGTGCCCCGGGGACAGGTGAACCCGGGGAGCTGTTTTTT. This translates into CASSAPGTGEPGELFF.

The chain couples TRBV2 to TRBJ2-1; TRBD2 agrees at 8 bases. CDR3 size: 14 residues. Germline CDR1 reads SNHLY; CDR2 reads FYNNEI. Losses at the gene ends were 6 bases for V and 7 bases for J; bases not matched to a gene: 8. DNA of the CDR3: TGTGCCAGCAGATCCCGGGGGGGTCTGAATGAGCAGTTCTTC. Encoded protein: CASRSRGGLNEQFF.

V usage is TRBV7-9 and J usage is TRBJ2-7, with no clear D. The CDR3 loop spans 15 amino acids. CDR1 is SEHNR, CDR2 FQNEAQ, per germline (reference sequence). V gave up 5 bases and J gave up 0 bases, with 14 bases separating them. CDR3 bases: TGTGCCAGCAGCCAAAGAGGTGGCAGCTCCTACGAGCAGTACTTC. Translated, it gives CASSQRGGSSYEQYF.

The rearrangement uses TRBV11-2 and TRBJ1-1; 9 positions match TRBD1. Germline V gene sequence: CDR1 SGHAT, CDR2 FQNNGV. The CDR3 runs to 15 residues. V gave up 5 bases and J gave up 0 bases; unmatched junction bases: 4. The CDR3 is CASSTRTGVNTEAFF. CDR3 coding DNA: TGTGCCAGCAGCACCCGGACAGGGGTGAACACTGAAGCTTTCTTT.

V and J are TRBV11-3 and TRBJ2-2, with 16 nucleotides matching TRBD2. Looked up from germline, CDR1 is SGHNT and CDR2 is YENEEA. The J segment lost 8 bases and the V segment lost 4 bases, leaving 4 bases of the junction unmatched. The CDR3 is 16 residues long. CDR3 DNA: TGTGCCAGCAGCTACGGGACTAGCGGGAGGGAGGGGGAGCTGTTTTTT. It is translated as CASSYGTSGREGELFF.